This entry lists 20 T cell receptor beta chains sequenced from one sample in a study of STAT5B mutations in CD4+ large granular lymphocyte leukemia (dated by TCRdb to 2022 to 2024). The method was the immunoSEQ multiplex PCR assay. The table was pulled from immuneACCESS by TCRdb, which kept in-frame rearrangements only. Such tables lose some clones; where checked, under half of the loss comes from unresolved V genes, and the rest has no known cause. Across this sample there are 35,000 to 40,000 clones, with about 81% seen only once. The ten largest make up 0.55% of the sample. The specimen was CD4+ T cells from blood buffy coats. All receptors derive from a human donor in good health.

This clone came up a few times. The chain recombines TRBV7-9 with TRBJ2-7; D possibly corresponds to TRBD1 (5 bases). This CDR3 has 18 amino acids. The germline gives CDR1 SEHNR, CDR2 FQNEAQ (reference sequence). The ends were cut back, 3 bases at V and 5 bases at J, with 26 bases in the middle. The CDR3 coding sequence is TGTGCCAGCAGCTTTAGGGCAGGGCCACCTACGACCTCGAACGAGCAGTACTTC. Translated, it gives CASSFRAGPPTTSNEQYF. The full variable domain, rest sourced from reference TRBV7-9 and TRBJ2-7, is DTGVSQNPRHKITKRGQNVTFRCDPISEHNRLYWYRQTLGQGPEFLTYFQNEAQLEKSRLLSDRFSAERPKGSFSTLEIQRTEQGDSAMYLCASSFRAGPPTTSNEQYFGPGTRLTVT.

V and J are TRBV21-1 and TRBJ2-5; TRBD2, as called in the table, went unchecked against the DNA. TRBV21-1 is deemed a pseudogene. The CDR3 contains 15 residues. CDR3 bases: TGTGCCAGCGAAAGGGAGGGCGTTGGGAGGAAGACCCAGTACTTC. Its protein is CASEREGVGRKTQYF.

The V call is TRBV5-1, the J call TRBJ2-5; 10 bases map to TRBD2. Germline CDR1 SGHRS, CDR2 YFSETQ. Trimming took 5 bases from V and 3 from J; bases not matched to a gene: 4. CDR3 size: 14 residues. This CDR3 is CASSFLAGEETQYF. The CDR3 DNA reads as TGCGCCAGCAGTTTCCTAGCGGGAGAAGAGACCCAGTACTTC.

V and J are TRBV13 and TRBJ2-1; TRBD2 is a possible D gene (5 bases). The CDR3 consists of 15 residues. Germline V gene lookup returns CDR1 PRHDT and CDR2 FYEKMQ (reference sequence). V was shortened by 0 bases and J by 0 bases, with 6 bases between the two germline ends. CDR3 bases: TGTGCCAGCAGCTTAGGCACTAGCTCCTACAATGAGCAGTTCTTC. Residues: CASSLGTSSYNEQFF.

The chain employs TRBV2 and TRBJ2-3, with D possibly being TRBD2 (6 bases). The V and J ends lost 6 bases and 4 bases respectively, with 14 bases between them. The CDR3 extends over 14 amino acids. Germline V gene lookup returns CDR1 SNHLY and CDR2 FYNNEI. The CDR3 sequence is CASRGTEWADTQYF. As DNA, the CDR3 is TGTGCCAGCAGAGGGACTGAATGGGCAGATACGCAGTATTTT.

This clone has just a few counts. V usage is TRBV7-9 and J usage is TRBJ1-2, with 8 nucleotides matching TRBD1. V lost 6 bases to trimming and J lost 5 bases; unmatched junction nucleotides: 23. The CDR3 has 19 residues. Germline-derived CDR1 and CDR2 are SEHNR and FQNEAQ (reference sequence). The CDR3 here is CASSSWTGLGKGGEYGYTF. CDR3 coding DNA: TGTGCCAGCAGTTCCTGGACAGGGCTGGGGAAAGGGGGTGAGTATGGCTACACCTTC.

The gene calls are TRBV7-2 and TRBJ2-5, with D possibly TRBD2 on 5 matching bases. Germline-derived CDR1 and CDR2 are SGHTA and FQGNSA. The CDR3 has 14 amino acids. Trimming took 3 bases from V and 4 from J, leaving 12 bases between them. The CDR3: CASSLVGVGETQYF. The CDR3 DNA sequence: TGTGCCAGCAGCTTGGTCGGGGTGGGAGAGACCCAGTACTTC.

The chain joins TRBV9 to TRBJ2-3, with TRBD2 matching over 9 bases. From germline, CDR1 is SGDLS and CDR2 YYNGEE. The CDR3 totals 17 residues. V shed 4 bases and J 0 bases; nucleotides not matched to a gene: 9. DNA of the CDR3: TGTGCCAGCAGCCCCCAGGAGGCGGGAGGGAGCACAGATACGCAGTATTTT. This codes for CASSPQEAGGSTDTQYF.

This rearrangement joins TRBV7-3 to TRBJ2-1; 9 bases match TRBD2. Germline V gives CDR1 SGHTA, CDR2 FQGTGA. The CDR3 is made up of 14 amino acids. J gave up 9 bases and V 5 bases, and 8 bases lay outside the gene matches. CDR3 sequence reads: CASSPSGTSIEQFF. Written as DNA, the CDR3 is TGTGCCAGCAGCCCTAGCGGGACCTCCATTGAGCAGTTCTTC.

V usage is TRBV11-1 and J usage is TRBJ2-7, with TRBD1 matching over 8 bases. V lost 1 base to trimming and J lost 1 base; unmatched junction nucleotides: 0. In germline, CDR1 is SGHAT, CDR2 FQDESV (reference sequence). The CDR3 sequence is 14 residues long. The CDR3 DNA reads TGTGCCAGCAGCTTAGGGACAGGGTCCTACGAGCAGTACTTC. Residues: CASSLGTGSYEQYF.

The chain links TRBV5-6 to TRBJ2-5, with D possibly matching TRBD2 (5 bases). CDR3 length: 14 residues. Per the germline V gene, CDR1 is SGHDT and CDR2 is YYEEEE. Trimming left V 2 bases short and J 1 base short, with 9 bases between. CDR3 in DNA: TGTGCCAGCAGCTTTGACTACCGCCAAGAGACCCAGTACTTC. As protein: CASSFDYRQETQYF.

This chain joins TRBV19 and TRBJ2-1; D gene uncertain. V was clipped by 4 bases and J by 6 bases, with 4 bases between them. CDR1 is LNHDA and CDR2 is SQIVND in the germline V gene (reference sequence). This CDR3 is built from 11 residues. The CDR3 protein is CASSRANEQFF. The CDR3 DNA follows: TGTGCCAGTAGTAGAGCCAATGAGCAGTTCTTC.

The genes are TRBV9 and TRBJ1-3, with D unclear. The CDR3 sequence is 14 residues long. The V gene lost 2 bases and the J gene lost 3 bases, with 9 bases spanning the gap. The germline gives CDR1 SGDLS, CDR2 YYNGEE. Here the CDR3 DNA reads TGTGCCAGCAGCGTCGATCACGTTGGAAACACCATATATTTT. It encodes CASSVDHVGNTIYF. Looking up the rest from reference TRBV9 and TRBJ1-3 gives the full variable domain: DSGVTQTPKHLITATGQRVTLRCSPRSGDLSVYWYQQSLDQGLQFLIQYYNGEERAKGNILERFSAQQFPDLHSELNLSSLELGDSALYFCASSVDHVGNTIYFGEGSWLTVV.

The chain combines TRBV5-1 with TRBJ2-7; TRBD2 might be the D (6 bases). The V and J ends lost 4 bases and 0 bases respectively, with 11 bases between them. The CDR3 spans 14 residues. Germline CDR1 reads SGHRS; CDR2 reads YFSETQ. CDR3 protein: CASSPMTSSYEQYF. CDR3 coding DNA: TGCGCCAGCAGCCCGATGACTAGCTCCTACGAGCAGTACTTC. Looking up the rest from reference TRBV5-1 and TRBJ2-7 gives the full variable domain: KAGVTQTPRYLIKTRGQQVTLSCSPISGHRSVSWYQQTPGQGLQFLFEYFSETQRNKGNFPGRFSGRQFSNSRSEMNVSTLELGDSALYLCASSPMTSSYEQYFGPGTRLTVT.

The chain combines TRBV11-2 with TRBJ2-1, with 8 bases lining up with TRBD2. Looked up from germline, CDR1 is SGHAT and CDR2 is FQNNGV. The CDR3 totals 15 residues. V was pared by 5 bases and J by 2 bases, with 5 bases of the junction left unmatched. The CDR3 loop reads CASSQTSGPYNEQFF. The CDR3 DNA reads TGTGCCAGCAGCCAAACTAGCGGCCCCTACAATGAGCAGTTCTTC.

With respect to this clone: A read error may account for a junction end that differs from germline. The chain couples TRBV6-5 to TRBJ2-5, with TRBD1 matching over 8 bases. The CDR3 is 14 residues long. CDR1 MNHEY and CDR2 SVGAGI come from the germline V gene. The CDR3 DNA sequence: TGTGCCAGCAGTAACTCGAATACAGGGGGGACCCAGTACTTC. This encodes CASSNSNTGGTQYF.

The rearrangement links TRBV5-8 to TRBJ2-1; D tentatively fits TRBD1 or TRBD2 (5 bases each). The CDR3 loop spans 16 amino acids. Germline CDR1 is SGHTS and CDR2 is YDEGEE. V was shortened by 3 bases and J by 1 base, with 14 bases between the two germline ends. The CDR3 DNA reads as TGTGCCAGCAGCTCCACGGGGCGACGGTCCTACAATGAGCAGTTCTTC. Protein sequence: CASSSTGRRSYNEQFF.

This clone was counted a few times. The chain employs TRBV19 and TRBJ1-3, with TRBD1 matching 7 bases. The CDR3 has 15 amino acids. CDR1 and CDR2 (germline): LNHDA, SQIVND (reference sequence). Losses at the gene ends were 8 bases for V and 0 bases for J; bases not matched to a gene: 7. CDR3 loop: CASGGTVLSGNTIYF. CDR3 in DNA: TGTGCCAGTGGGGGGACAGTCCTCTCTGGAAACACCATATATTTT. Full variable domain (missing parts from reference TRBV19 and TRBJ1-3): DGGITQSPKYLFRKEGQNVTLSCEQNLNHDAMYWYRQDPGQGLRLIYYSQIVNDFQKGDIAEGYSVSREKKESFPLTVTSAQKNPTAFYLCASGGTVLSGNTIYFGEGSWLTVV.

The rearrangement joins TRBV18 to TRBJ1-1; the D gene is possibly TRBD1 (5 bases). The CDR3 extends over 13 amino acids. CDR1 and CDR2 (germline): KGHSH, LQKENI. Deletions cut 3 bases from V and 3 bases from J, with 8 bases between. The CDR3 bases are TGTGCCAGCTCACCGAGCAGGGACACTGAAGCTTTCTTT. It yields the protein CASSPSRDTEAFF.

The J gene is TRBJ2-7, the V gene TRBV19, with 8 nucleotides matching TRBD1. CDR3 length equals 15 residues. After removal of 7 bases from V and 0 bases from J, the junction contained 8 bases not matched to a gene. Germline V gene lookup returns CDR1 LNHDA and CDR2 SQIVND (reference sequence). Written as DNA, the CDR3 is TGTGCCAGTACCCTTGGGACAGGAACCTCCTACGAGCAGTACTTC. Translation gives CASTLGTGTSYEQYF.